A single sample is the source of the 3 T cell receptor beta chains below, sequenced in a study of blood T cells in healthy people across ages. Primers used in a second PCR of about 6 to 11 cycles were a sample-barcoded 5' primer and a J-beta primer mix. TCRdb used MiXCR to reprocess the 5' RACE reads, holding one entry per CDR3 protein. The repertoire holds about 580,000 distinct CDR3 sequences, with under 55% as singletons. Input material: blood. These receptors were taken from a man older than 75 in good health.

This clonotype has just one count. The chain carries TRBV4-2 and TRBJ2-4; D uncertain. The J call may be incorrect, as the DNA end agrees better with TRBJ2-7. CDR1 and CDR2 from the germline V gene are LGHNA and YNFKEQ. There are 13 residues in the CDR3. The CDR3 spells CASSQANNYEQYF. The CDR3, as DNA: TGTGCCAGCAGCCAAGCGAATAACTACGAGCAGTACTTC.

This clonotype was seen repeatedly, ten times or more. The chain is built from TRBV20-1 and TRBJ2-1, with D possibly matching TRBD2 (6 bases). Germline-derived CDR1 and CDR2 are DFQATT and SNEGSKA (reference sequence). The CDR3 runs 17 residues. Written as DNA, the CDR3 is TGCAGCCTTCGGGACTTTGCCCCTAAGAGCTCCTACAATGAGCAGTTCTTC. Translation: CSLRDFAPKSSYNEQFF.

The sample holds one count of this clonotype. The gene calls are TRBV27 and TRBJ1-4, with D possibly TRBD1 on 5 matching bases. Trimming pared 3 bases from V and 8 bases from J, leaving 16 bases between. The CDR3 has 15 residues. Germline V gene lookup returns CDR1 MNHEY and CDR2 SMNVEV (reference sequence). CDR3 sequence reads: CASSFWDRPREKLFF. CDR3 bases: TGTGCCAGCAGTTTCTGGGACCGCCCTAGAGAAAAACTGTTTTTT.